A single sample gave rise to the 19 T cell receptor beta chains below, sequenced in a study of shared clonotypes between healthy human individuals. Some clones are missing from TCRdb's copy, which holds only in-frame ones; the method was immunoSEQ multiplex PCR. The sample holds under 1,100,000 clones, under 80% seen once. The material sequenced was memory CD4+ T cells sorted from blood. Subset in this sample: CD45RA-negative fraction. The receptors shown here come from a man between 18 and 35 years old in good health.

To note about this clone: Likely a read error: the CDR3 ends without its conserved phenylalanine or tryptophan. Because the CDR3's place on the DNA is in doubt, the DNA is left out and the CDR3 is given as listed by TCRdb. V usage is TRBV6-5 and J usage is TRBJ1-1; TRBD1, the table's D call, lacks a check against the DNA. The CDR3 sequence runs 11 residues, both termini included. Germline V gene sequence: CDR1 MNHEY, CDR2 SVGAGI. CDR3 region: CASSHFGTVGE.

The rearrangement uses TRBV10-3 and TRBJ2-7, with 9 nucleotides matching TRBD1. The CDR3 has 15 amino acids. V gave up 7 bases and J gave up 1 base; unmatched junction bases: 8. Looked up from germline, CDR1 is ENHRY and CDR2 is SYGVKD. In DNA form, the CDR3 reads TGTGCCATCAACGACCGGGACAGGGCTTCCTACGAGCAGTACTTC. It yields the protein CAINDRDRASYEQYF.

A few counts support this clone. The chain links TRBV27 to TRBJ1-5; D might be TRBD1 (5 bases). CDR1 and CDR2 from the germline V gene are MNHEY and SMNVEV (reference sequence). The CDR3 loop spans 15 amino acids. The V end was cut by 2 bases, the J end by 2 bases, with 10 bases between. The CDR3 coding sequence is TGTGCCAGCAGTTTAGGGGGTTTTGGCAATCAGCCCCAGCATTTT. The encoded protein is CASSLGGFGNQPQHF.

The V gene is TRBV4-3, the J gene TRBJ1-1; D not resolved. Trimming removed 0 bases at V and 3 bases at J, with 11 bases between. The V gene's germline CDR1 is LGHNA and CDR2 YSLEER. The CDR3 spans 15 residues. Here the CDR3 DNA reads TGCGCCAGCAGCCAAGATTTCCTAGTGGACACTGAAGCTTTCTTT. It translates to CASSQDFLVDTEAFF.

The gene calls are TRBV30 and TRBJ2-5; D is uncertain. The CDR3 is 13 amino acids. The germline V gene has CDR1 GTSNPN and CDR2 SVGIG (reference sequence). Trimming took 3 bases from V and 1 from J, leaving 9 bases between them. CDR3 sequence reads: CAWSSRFQETQYF. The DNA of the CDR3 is TGTGCCTGGAGCAGTAGGTTCCAAGAGACCCAGTACTTC.

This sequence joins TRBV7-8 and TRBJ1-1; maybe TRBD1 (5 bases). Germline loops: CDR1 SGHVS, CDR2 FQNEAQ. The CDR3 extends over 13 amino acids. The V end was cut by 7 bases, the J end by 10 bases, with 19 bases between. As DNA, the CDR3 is TGTGCCAGCAAACTATCGGGGCGGTCAGCAGCTTTCTTT. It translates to CASKLSGRSAAFF.

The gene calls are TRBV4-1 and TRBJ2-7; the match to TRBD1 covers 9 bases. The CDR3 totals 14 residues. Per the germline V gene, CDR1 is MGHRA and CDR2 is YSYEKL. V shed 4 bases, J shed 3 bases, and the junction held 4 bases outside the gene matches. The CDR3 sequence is CASSPRDRVYEQYF. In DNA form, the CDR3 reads TGCGCCAGCAGCCCCCGGGACAGGGTCTACGAGCAGTACTTC.

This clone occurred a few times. As DNA, the CDR3 is TGTGCCAGCGGAAGGGGGGGGAAGTTTGAGCAGTTCTTC. It yields the protein CASGRGGKFEQFF. V gene TRBV25-1 combines with J gene TRBJ2-1, with D possibly being TRBD2 (7 bases). Per germline, CDR1 MGHDK and CDR2 SYGVNS. The germline V and J ends were trimmed by 8 bases and 9 bases, with 17 bases remaining between them. The CDR3 loop spans 13 amino acids.

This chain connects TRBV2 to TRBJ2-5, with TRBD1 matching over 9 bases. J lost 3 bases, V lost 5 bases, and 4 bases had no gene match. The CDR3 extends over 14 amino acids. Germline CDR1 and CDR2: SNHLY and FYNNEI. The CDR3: CASSFGQGKETQYF. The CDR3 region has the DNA TGTGCCAGCAGTTTCGGACAGGGGAAAGAGACCCAGTACTTC.

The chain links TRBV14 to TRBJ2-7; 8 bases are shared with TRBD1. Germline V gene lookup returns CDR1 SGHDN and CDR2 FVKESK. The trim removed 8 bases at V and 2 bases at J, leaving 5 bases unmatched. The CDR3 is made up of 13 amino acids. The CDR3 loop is CASPTGEPYEQYF. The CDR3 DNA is TGTGCCAGCCCGACAGGGGAACCCTACGAGCAGTACTTC.

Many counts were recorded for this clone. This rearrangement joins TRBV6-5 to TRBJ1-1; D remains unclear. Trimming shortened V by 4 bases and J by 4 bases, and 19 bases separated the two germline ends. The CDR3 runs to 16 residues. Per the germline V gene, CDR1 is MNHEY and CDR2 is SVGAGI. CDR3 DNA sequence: TGTGCCAGCAGTTCAAACCCCCCACGGGGTGGCACTGAAGCTTTCTTT. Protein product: CASSSNPPRGGTEAFF.

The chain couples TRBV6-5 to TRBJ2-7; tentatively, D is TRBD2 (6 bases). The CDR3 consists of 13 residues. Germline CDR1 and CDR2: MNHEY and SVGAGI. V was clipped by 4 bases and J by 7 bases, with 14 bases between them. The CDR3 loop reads CASSSWVGGEQYF. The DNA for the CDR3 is TGTGCCAGCAGTTCATGGGTCGGGGGAGAGCAGTACTTC.

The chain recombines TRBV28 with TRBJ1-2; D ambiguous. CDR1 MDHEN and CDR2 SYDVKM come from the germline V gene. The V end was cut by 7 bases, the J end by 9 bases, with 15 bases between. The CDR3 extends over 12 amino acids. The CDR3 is CASTQRVESYTF. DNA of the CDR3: TGTGCCAGCACCCAAAGGGTCGAAAGCTACACCTTC.

The DNA for the CDR3 is TGCGCCAGCAGCTTCAACACAGATACGCAGTATTTT. Its protein product is CASSFNTDTQYF. The chain employs TRBV5-1 and TRBJ2-3; D unclear. V was shortened by 2 bases and J by 2 bases, with 3 bases between the two germline ends. This CDR3 is 12 amino acids long. CDR1 and CDR2 from the germline V gene are SGHRS and YFSETQ.

CDR3 loop: CASSVDPGLNSPLHF. Written as DNA, the CDR3 is TGTGCCAGCAGCGTAGACCCCGGCCTTAATTCACCCCTCCACTTT. The rearrangement links TRBV9 to TRBJ1-6, with unresolved D. Germline CDR1 is SGDLS and CDR2 is YYNGEE. CDR3 length: 15 residues. V gave up 0 bases and J gave up 6 bases, with 10 bases separating them.

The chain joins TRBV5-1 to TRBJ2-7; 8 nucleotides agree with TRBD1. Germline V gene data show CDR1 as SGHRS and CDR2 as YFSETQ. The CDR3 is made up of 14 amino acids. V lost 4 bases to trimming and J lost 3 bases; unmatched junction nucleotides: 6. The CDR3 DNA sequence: TGCGCCAGCAGCCTCCTGGACAGGGACTACGAGCAGTACTTC. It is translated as CASSLLDRDYEQYF.

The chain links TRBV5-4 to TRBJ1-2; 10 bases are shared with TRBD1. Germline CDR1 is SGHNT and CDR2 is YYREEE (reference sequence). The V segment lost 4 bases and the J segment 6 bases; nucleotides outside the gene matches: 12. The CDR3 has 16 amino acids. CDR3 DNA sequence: TGTGCCAGCAGCCCAGGACAGGGGGGACTTTCGGATGGCTACACCTTC. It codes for CASSPGQGGLSDGYTF.

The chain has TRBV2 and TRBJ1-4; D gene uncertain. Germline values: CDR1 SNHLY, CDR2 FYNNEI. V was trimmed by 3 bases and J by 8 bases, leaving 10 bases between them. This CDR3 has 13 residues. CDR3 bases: TGTGCCAGCAGTGATGGAGTACGAGAAAAACTGTTTTTT. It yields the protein CASSDGVREKLFF.

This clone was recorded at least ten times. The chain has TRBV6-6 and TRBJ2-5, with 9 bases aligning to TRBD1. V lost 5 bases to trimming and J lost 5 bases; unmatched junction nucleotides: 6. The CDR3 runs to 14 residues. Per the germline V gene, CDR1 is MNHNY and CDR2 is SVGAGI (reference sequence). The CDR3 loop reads CASSRTGERETQYF. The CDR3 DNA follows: TGTGCCAGCAGTCGGACAGGGGAGAGGGAGACCCAGTACTTC.